This T cell receptor beta chain was captured by sequencing in a study of cytomegalovirus exposure and HLA in healthy donors. Findings and limits, study-wide: In an earlier analysis, most TCR beta V segments were productive about 87% or about 30% of the time. In a later analysis, productive TCRs from donors in an Asian-associated ancestry cluster reportedly carried fewer N-insertions than the cohort mean. Later analysis revealed greater clonal expansion in HLA-associated TCR beta chains than in equally common others.

To note about this clone: The antigen is not known.

V was trimmed by 1 base and J by 3 bases, leaving 16 bases between them. The CDR3 loop spans 17 amino acids. Germline lookup yields CDR1 SGHNT and CDR2 YENEEA. Primers included in the PCR were 60 Vbeta and 13 Jbeta primers. TCRdb keeps only in-frame clones here, not all; method: immunoSEQ multiplex PCR. Among 100,000 to 150,000 clones listed, roughly 88% were seen once. This rearrangement joins TRBV11-3 to TRBJ1-5; D is possibly TRBD1 (5 bases). The TCR originated in a man aged 50-59 years in good health and CMV-seronegative. The sample consisted of PBMCs. The DNA of the CDR3 is TGTGCCAGCAGCTTAGGGGGACTCCTAAACCACAATCAGCCCCAGCATTTT. This gives the protein CASSLGGLLNHNQPQHF.